This TCR beta chain is from a study of T cell responses to AZD1222 COVID-19 vaccine. J lost 5 bases, V lost 4 bases, and 12 bases had no gene match. Germline-derived CDR1 and CDR2 are MDHEN and SYDVKM. The CDR3 consists of 16 residues. Overall study results and limits: Following two doses of AZD1222, Spike-specific TCR breadth and depth rose. Unmutated variant regions are reportedly the target of nearly half of TCRs that are spike-specific. Repertoire samples came only from after the peak T cell response. White British ancestry dominated among donors, who included more females, and clonal diversity was possibly underestimated.

Here immunoSEQ multiplex PCR was the method, and the copy in TCRdb shows in-frame clones only, minus some. The sample has roughly 70,000 clones; around 90% are singletons. In regard to this clone: Its antigen is unidentified.

The TCR was taken from an adult who received the MenACWY meningococcal vaccine as a control. Here the sequenced sample was peripheral blood, taken 28 days after the second dose of the MenACWY control vaccine. The V gene is TRBV28, the J gene TRBJ1-1, with TRBD1 matching over 8 bases. CDR3 in amino acids: CASSSAHGQGKTEAFF. In DNA, the CDR3 is TGTGCCAGCAGTTCCGCCCATGGACAGGGAAAAACTGAAGCTTTCTTT.